This T cell receptor (beta chain) was sequenced in a study of Ad26.COV2.S vaccination and SARS-CoV-2 variants. Study as a whole: Ad26.COV2.S, an intramuscular injection, was given once or twice 56 days apart.

Indicated treatment: 19 received Ad26.COV2.S at low or high dose, single or two shots; about 5 received placebo; per-sample allocation not given. Repertoires come from day 63 after the first vaccine or placebo injection. Generated by immunoSEQ multiplex PCR, the TCRdb table keeps only in-frame clones and is missing some. The data show some 410,000 clones, with approximately 92% seen just once and over 1.5% held by the top ten. The CDR3 consists of 13 residues. Germline lookup yields CDR1 SGHDN and CDR2 FVKESK. V was clipped by 0 bases and J by 8 bases, with 10 bases between them. This TCR was sampled from a person between 18 and 60 years old who received the Ad26.COV2.S COVID-19 vaccine or a placebo. The sample here was peripheral blood, taken in a trial of Ad26.COV2.S vaccine versus placebo. This chain uses TRBV14 with TRBJ1-1; D not resolved. The CDR3 loop reads CASSQEGRFEAFF. In DNA, the CDR3 is TGTGCCAGCAGCCAAGAAGGAAGGTTCGAAGCTTTCTTT.